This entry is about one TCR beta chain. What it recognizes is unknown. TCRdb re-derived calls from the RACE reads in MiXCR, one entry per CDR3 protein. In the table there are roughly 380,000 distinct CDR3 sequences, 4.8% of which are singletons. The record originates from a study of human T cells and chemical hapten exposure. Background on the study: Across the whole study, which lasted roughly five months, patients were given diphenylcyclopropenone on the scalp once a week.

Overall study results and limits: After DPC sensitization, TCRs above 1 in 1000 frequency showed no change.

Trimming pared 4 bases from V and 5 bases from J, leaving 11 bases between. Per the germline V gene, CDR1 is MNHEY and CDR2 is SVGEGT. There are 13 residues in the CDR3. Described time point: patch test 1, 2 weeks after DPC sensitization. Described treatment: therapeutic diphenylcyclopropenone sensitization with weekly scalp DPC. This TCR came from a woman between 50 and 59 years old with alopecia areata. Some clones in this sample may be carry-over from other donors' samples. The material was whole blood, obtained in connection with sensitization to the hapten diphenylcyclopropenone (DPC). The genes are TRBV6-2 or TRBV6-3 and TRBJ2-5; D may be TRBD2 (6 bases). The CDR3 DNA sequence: TGTGCCAGCAGTTTGGGACTTCCGGAGACCCAGTACTTC. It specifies CASSLGLPETQYF.